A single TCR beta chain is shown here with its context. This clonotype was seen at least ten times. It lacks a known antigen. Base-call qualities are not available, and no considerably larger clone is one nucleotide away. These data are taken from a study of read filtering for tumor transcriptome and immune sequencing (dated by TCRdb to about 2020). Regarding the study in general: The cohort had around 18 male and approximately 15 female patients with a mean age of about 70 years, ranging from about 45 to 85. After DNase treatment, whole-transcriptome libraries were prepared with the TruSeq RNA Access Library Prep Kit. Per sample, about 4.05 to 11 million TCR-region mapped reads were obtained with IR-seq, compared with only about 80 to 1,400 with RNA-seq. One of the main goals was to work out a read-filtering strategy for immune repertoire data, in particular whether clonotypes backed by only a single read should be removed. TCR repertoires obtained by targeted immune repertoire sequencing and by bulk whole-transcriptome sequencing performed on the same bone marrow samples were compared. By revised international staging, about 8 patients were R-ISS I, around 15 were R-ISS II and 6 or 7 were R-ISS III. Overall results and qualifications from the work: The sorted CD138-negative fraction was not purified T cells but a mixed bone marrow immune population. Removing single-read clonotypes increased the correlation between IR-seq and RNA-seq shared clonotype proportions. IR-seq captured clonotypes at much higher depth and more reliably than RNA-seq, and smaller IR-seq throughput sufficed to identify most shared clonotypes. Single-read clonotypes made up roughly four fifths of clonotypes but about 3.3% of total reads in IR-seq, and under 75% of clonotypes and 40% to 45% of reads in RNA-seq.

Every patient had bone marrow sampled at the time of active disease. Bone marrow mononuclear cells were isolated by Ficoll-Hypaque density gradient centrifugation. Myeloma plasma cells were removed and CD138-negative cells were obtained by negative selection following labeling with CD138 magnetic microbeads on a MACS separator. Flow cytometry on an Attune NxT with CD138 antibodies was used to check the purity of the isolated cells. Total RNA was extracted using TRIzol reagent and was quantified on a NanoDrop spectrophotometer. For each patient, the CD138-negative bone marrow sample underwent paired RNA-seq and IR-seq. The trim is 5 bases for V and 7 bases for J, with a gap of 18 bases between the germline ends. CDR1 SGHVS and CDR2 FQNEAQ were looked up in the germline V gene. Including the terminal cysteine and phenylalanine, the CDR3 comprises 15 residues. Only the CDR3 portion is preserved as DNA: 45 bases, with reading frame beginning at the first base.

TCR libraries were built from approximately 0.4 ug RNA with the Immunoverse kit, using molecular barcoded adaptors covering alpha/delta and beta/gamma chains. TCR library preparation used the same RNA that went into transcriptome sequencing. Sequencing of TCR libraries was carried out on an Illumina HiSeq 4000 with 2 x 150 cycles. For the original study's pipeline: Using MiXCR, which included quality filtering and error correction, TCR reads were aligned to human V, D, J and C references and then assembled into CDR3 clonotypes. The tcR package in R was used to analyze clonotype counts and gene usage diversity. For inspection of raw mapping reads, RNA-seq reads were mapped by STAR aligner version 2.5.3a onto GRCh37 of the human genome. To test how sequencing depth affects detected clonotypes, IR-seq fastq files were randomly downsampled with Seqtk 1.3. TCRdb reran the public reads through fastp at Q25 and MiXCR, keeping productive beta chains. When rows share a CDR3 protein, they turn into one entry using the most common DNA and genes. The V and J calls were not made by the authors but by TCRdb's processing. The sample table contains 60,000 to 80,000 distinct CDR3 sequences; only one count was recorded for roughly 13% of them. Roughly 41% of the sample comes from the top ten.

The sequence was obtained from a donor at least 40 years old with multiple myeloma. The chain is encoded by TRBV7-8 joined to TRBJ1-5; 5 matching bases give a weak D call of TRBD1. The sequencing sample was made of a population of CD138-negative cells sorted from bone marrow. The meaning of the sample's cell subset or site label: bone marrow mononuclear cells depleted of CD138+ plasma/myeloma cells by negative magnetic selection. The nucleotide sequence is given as TGTGCCAGCAGCCTGGCCCAGGGCCCGGGACAGCCCCAGCATTTT. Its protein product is CASSLAQGPGQPQHF.